The present entry profiles one T cell receptor beta chain with its context. The antigen it recognizes is unknown. No qualities accompany the bases; no much larger clone lies one base away. This sample was included in a study of blood T cell repertoires in COVID-19 (dated by TCRdb to about 2020). For context, the study as a whole: Samples from collaborators originated in the United States, Italy and Spain and spanned both the acute and convalescent phases of COVID-19. Sample metadata almost always included a de-identified subject ID, COVID-19 status, age in years and sex. Where available, HLA class I and class II types were taken from metadata supplied by the sample provider and were not determined by assay-based typing. The material from the prospective study consisted of cDNA or gDNA derived from T cells, B-cell-depleted T cells, or PBMCs. The samples were drawn from two sources: the first 160 participants of the ongoing ImmuneRACE study, and fewer than 1,500 subjects contributed by 6 global collaborators. The repertoires were released in a freely available public database meant as a resource for research on the immune response to SARS-CoV-2. The dataset comprised deeply sampled blood TCRbeta repertoires from subjects exposed to, actively infected with, or recovered from COVID-19. What the work shows at the level of the full study, not this receptor alone: How much clinical and demographic metadata was included differed by source and by participant, and the metadata was provided uncurated.

The immunoSEQ Assay, a bias-controlled multiplex PCR, was used to amplify TCRbeta CDR3 regions from genomic DNA. Per the authors' processing: The number of nucleated cells in each sample was estimated from the amplification of reference gene primers within the assay. Sequence reads were collapsed and filtered to measure the absolute abundance of every unique TCRbeta CDR3 rearrangement. For each sample, productive Simpson clonality was calculated by taking the square root of Simpson's diversity index across productive rearrangements. TCRdb stores this immuneACCESS table with in-frame sequences only. Part of the clones is absent; in the studies checked, under half of the shortfall reflects unresolved V genes, and no reason is known for the rest. V, J and clone size were drawn from that table, and D and trimming were deduced from the DNA. The sample yields 130,000 to 150,000 clones; about four fifths were counted once. The ten largest account for around 5.4% of the sample.

In the prospective study, participants were roughly 18 to 95 years old, resided in approximately 22 geographic areas of the United States, and were enrolled through a virtual design. In the prospective study, cohorts were assigned on the basis of participant-reported clinical history obtained from a screening survey and a study questionnaire. Exposed participants had been in contact with someone with a PCR-confirmed or clinician-diagnosed COVID-19 case within 2 weeks of study entry. In the prospective study, mobile phlebotomists collected whole blood, serum and a nasopharyngeal or oropharyngeal swab from each participant. Participants in the prospective study had the option to provide additional blood draws and questionnaires over a 2-month period. Blood samples from the prospective study were shipped frozen or at room temperature prior to DNA extraction. CDR3 length: 15 amino acids, cysteine to phenylalanine. The DNA shown is the 45-base CDR3, in frame from base 1. CDR1 and CDR2 are read off the germline V gene (reference sequence) as LGHDT and YNNKEL. Trimming removed 0 bases from V and 0 bases from J, leaving 6 bases between the germline ends.

The TCR sequence derives from a woman in her fifties or sixties who had been exposed to COVID-19. Sequenced input: PBMCs or T cells enriched from blood (not recorded which). The receptor chain draws on TRBV3-1 (or the pseudogene TRBV3-2) and TRBJ2-1, with no confidently assigned D gene. CDR3 region: CASSQDLSSYNEQFF. The DNA sequence reads TGTGCCAGCAGCCAAGATCTGAGCTCCTACAATGAGCAGTTCTTC.